The rows below give T cell receptor beta chains drawn from one sample of a study of vaccination and CD4 T cells after COVID-19. Via MiXCR, TCRdb re-called the PCR reads, giving one row per CDR3 protein. The sample has 10,000 to 13,000 distinct CDR3 sequences, 31% seen once. Their specific antigens are unknown. The sequencing input was CD4+ T cells from blood, cultured in vitro. The source of these receptors is a human donor who had recovered from COVID-19. Both conserved end residues are part of each CDR3. D genes are given only for firm matches. Clone size, where shown, is once, few, many, or a class for clones that have expanded.

TRBV7-6	TRBJ2-2	NA	NA	TGTGCCAGCAGCTGGACGACTAGGGGGACCGGGGAGCTGTTTTTT	CASSWTTRGTGELFF
TRBV30	TRBJ1-2	few	NA	TGTGCCTGGAGTGTATATCCCTCGGAAGGCTACACCTTC	CAWSVYPSEGYTF
TRBV7-2	TRBJ2-5	few	TRBD1	TGTGCCAGCAGCACCCGACAGGGGGGCGTCGGAGAGACCCAGTACTTC	CASSTRQGGVGETQYF
TRBV20-1	TRBJ2-2	NA	TRBD1	TGCAGTGCTAGAGGGGGACAGATCGGTACCGGGGAGCTGTTTTTT	CSARGGQIGTGELFF
TRBV7-2	TRBJ2-6	NA	TRBD1	TGTGCCAGCAGTCTACAGGGGCCTGGGGCCAACGTCCTGACTTTC	CASSLQGPGANVLTF
TRBV7-2	TRBJ2-1	once	NA	TGTGCCAGCACGGGACTTACCTACAATGAGCAGTTCTTC	CASTGLTYNEQFF
TRBV7-6	TRBJ2-7	NA	TRBD1	TGTGCCAGCAGCCAGTCCGCGGACAGGTCGTACGGCTGGCAGTACTTC	CASSQSADRSYGWQYF
TRBV5-1	TRBJ1-1	few	TRBD1	TGCGCCAGCAGCATCGACAGGGGGACTGAAGCTTTCTTT	CASSIDRGTEAFF
TRBV28	TRBJ1-5	few	NA	TGTGCCAGCAGTACCCGGTGGGGCGGCAATCAGCCCCAGCATTTT	CASSTRWGGNQPQHF
TRBV11-2	TRBJ2-1	NA	NA	TGTGCCAGCAGCTTAAAGGGCAATGAGCAGTTCTTC	CASSLKGNEQFF
TRBV11-3	TRBJ1-1	NA	NA	TGTGCCAGCAGCTTCTCGAACACTGAAGCTTTCTTT	CASSFSNTEAFF
TRBV5-1	TRBJ2-5	NA	NA	TGCGCCAGCAGGGGGGCCGGAGCTAACAACCGGGAGACCCAGTACTTC	CASRGAGANNRETQYF
TRBV19	TRBJ1-2	NA	NA	TGTGCCAGCCGTCAGCCTCTCGATGGATTCTATGGCTACACCTTC	CASRQPLDGFYGYTF
TRBV7-2	TRBJ2-7	NA	TRBD2	TGTGCCAGCAGCTCAGAAGCGGGGGGGTACGAGCAGTACTTC	CASSSEAGGYEQYF
TRBV11-3	TRBJ1-2	NA	TRBD1	TGTGCCAGCAGCGACAGGGGCCTTGGCTACACCTTC	CASSDRGLGYTF
TRBV12-3/TRBV12-4	TRBJ1-5	few	NA	TGTGCCAGCAGGTACCTCGGAGGAGGTAGCAATCAGCCCCAGCATTTT	CASRYLGGGSNQPQHF
TRBV7-2	TRBJ2-5	NA	NA	TGTGCCAGCAGCCCAGGACATAGGCAAGAGACCCAGTACTTC	CASSPGHRQETQYF
TRBV20-1	TRBJ2-7	few	NA	TGCAGTGCTACCGAAAGGAGAAGCTCCTACGAGCAGTACTTC	CSATERRSSYEQYF
TRBV12-3/TRBV12-4	TRBJ1-2	NA	NA	TGTGCCAGCAGCTTGAAGGCGGGGGCTGGCTACACCTTC	CASSLKAGAGYTF
TRBV7-3	TRBJ2-1	NA	TRBD2	TGTGCCAGCAGCTTAGCGGGGGGGCTTAATGAGCAGTTCTTC	CASSLAGGLNEQFF
TRBV20-1	TRBJ2-1	few	NA	TGCAGTGCTGCGGGACGGACCTACAATGAGCAGTTCTTC	CSAAGRTYNEQFF
TRBV7-2	TRBJ2-3	few	TRBD1	TGTGCCAGTGACAGGGGGCTCTTCACAGATACGCAGTATTTT	CASDRGLFTDTQYF
TRBV15	TRBJ2-6	medium-sized	NA	TGTGCCTCCTCCCCTGGGGCCAACGTCCTGACTTTC	CASSPGANVLTF
TRBV2	TRBJ1-6	few	NA	TGTGCCAGCAGCGGGAGAAACGGTAATTCACCCCTCCACTTT	CASSGRNGNSPLHF
TRBV20-1	TRBJ2-1	few	TRBD1	TGCAGTGCTATGAACAGGGGGTCCCTAAACTCCTACAATGAGCAGTTCTTC	CSAMNRGSLNSYNEQFF
TRBV6-1	TRBJ2-7	few	TRBD2	TGTGCCAGCAGGTTAGCGGGGGGCGAGCAGTACTTC	CASRLAGGEQYF
TRBV27	TRBJ2-7	NA	TRBD1	TGTGCCAGCAGGCTACTCCGGGACAGGGGCGTCGAGCAGTACTTC	CASRLLRDRGVEQYF
TRBV2	TRBJ2-7	few	NA	TGTGCCAGCAGTGAAGCGTTAGGCTACGAGCAGTACTTC	CASSEALGYEQYF
TRBV6-1	TRBJ2-7	NA	NA	TGTGCCAGCAGTGAAGGAAGCCCCTACGAGCAGTACTTC	CASSEGSPYEQYF
TRBV24-1	TRBJ2-3	NA	NA	TGTGCCACCAGTGATCCAACAGGGCAATCAGATACGCAGTATTTT	CATSDPTGQSDTQYF
TRBV7-3	TRBJ1-1	few	NA	TGTGCCAGCAGCCCTCGGGCAGCGGGTCTAGGGGGCACTGAAGCTTTCTTT	CASSPRAAGLGGTEAFF
TRBV5-6	TRBJ1-5	few	TRBD1	TGTGCCAGCAGCTACGGACAGGGGGAATATCAGCCCCAGCATTTT	CASSYGQGEYQPQHF
TRBV2	TRBJ2-5	few	TRBD2	TGTGCCAGCGGGCTGCGTAGCGGGGGGGCTGAGACCCAGTACTTC	CASGLRSGGAETQYF
TRBV7-8	TRBJ2-1	once	NA	TGTGCCAGCAGCTTAGCGCGCGGAAATGAGCAGTTCTTC	CASSLARGNEQFF
TRBV11-2	TRBJ2-7	few	NA	TGTGCCAGCAGCTTAGAAGGTGGCAGGGGTGGCGAGCAGTACTTC	CASSLEGGRGGEQYF
TRBV25-1	TRBJ1-1	NA	NA	TGTGCCAGCAGTGGTGGGAGCCCCCGGAACACTGAAGCTTTCTTT	CASSGGSPRNTEAFF
TRBV7-6	TRBJ2-7	few	NA	TGTGCCAGCAGCCGCCGGGACACCTACGAGCAGTACTTC	CASSRRDTYEQYF
TRBV2	TRBJ2-7	NA	NA	TGTGCCAGCAGTTGGACTCCCCCCTACGAGCAGTACTTC	CASSWTPPYEQYF
TRBV20-1	TRBJ1-6	medium-sized	NA	TGCAGTGCTAGAGCCAGGGTGGATTCACCCCTCCACTTT	CSARARVDSPLHF
TRBV7-2	TRBJ2-7	NA	TRBD1	TGTGCCAGCAGCCCCAGACAGGGAGCCTACGAGCAGTACTTC	CASSPRQGAYEQYF
TRBV27	TRBJ2-5	NA	TRBD1	TGTGCCAGTAGCCCTAGGACAGGGAGTTATGGGACCCAGTACTTC	CASSPRTGSYGTQYF
TRBV6-1	TRBJ2-7	NA	NA	TGTGCCAGCACCTCGGACCGCCGACCCTACGAGCAGTACTTC	CASTSDRRPYEQYF
TRBV5-1	TRBJ1-1	NA	TRBD1	TGCGCCAGCAGCTTTGGACAGGGTGGGACTGAAGCTTTCTTT	CASSFGQGGTEAFF
TRBV28	TRBJ1-1	NA	NA	TGTGCCAGCAGTGGGATAGCAGCTCCGAACACTGAAGCTTTCTTT	CASSGIAAPNTEAFF
TRBV20-1	TRBJ2-2	NA	NA	TGCAGTGCTAGGTGGGGCAGTAGAAACACCGGGGAGCTGTTTTTT	CSARWGSRNTGELFF
TRBV15	TRBJ1-2	few	NA	TGTGCCACCAGCAGACCTAAGGACCTAGGCTACACCTTC	CATSRPKDLGYTF
TRBV7-2	TRBJ2-7	NA	TRBD1	TGTGCCAGCAGCTTAGTAAAGGGGGCGATTAGCTCCTACGAGCAGTACTTC	CASSLVKGAISSYEQYF
TRBV27	TRBJ2-7	NA	NA	TGTGCCAGCAGTTTCAGGGCGTACTCCTACGAGCAGTACTTC	CASSFRAYSYEQYF
TRBV5-1	TRBJ2-5	NA	NA	TGCGCCAGCAGCTTGTTATCGGCAGGCGAGACCCAGTACTTC	CASSLLSAGETQYF
TRBV20-1	TRBJ1-3	NA	TRBD1	TGCAGTGCTAGGGGACAGGGATACTCTGGAAACACCATATATTTT	CSARGQGYSGNTIYF
TRBV19	TRBJ1-5	few	NA	TGTGCCAGTAGTGGTGTCGGTAGCAATCAGCCCCAGCATTTT	CASSGVGSNQPQHF
TRBV5-1	TRBJ1-2	NA	NA	TGCGCCAGCAGCGACGGACAGAACTATGGCTACACCTTC	CASSDGQNYGYTF
TRBV5-1	TRBJ2-7	NA	TRBD1	TGCGCCAGCACCCTCCGGCCGACCGGGACAGGCTCCTACGAGCAGTACTTC	CASTLRPTGTGSYEQYF
TRBV3-1	TRBJ1-2	NA	TRBD1	TGTGCCAGCAGCCTCCGGGACAGGCCGAGGGGTGGCTACACCTTC	CASSLRDRPRGGYTF
TRBV11-2	TRBJ1-1	few	NA	TGTGCCAGCAGCCGCCAGATCCAGGGTCGCACTGAAGCTTTCTTT	CASSRQIQGRTEAFF
TRBV11-2	TRBJ2-1	NA	NA	TGTGCCAGCAGCTTAGGCCCCGGGGGCGACTACAATGAGCAGTTCTTC	CASSLGPGGDYNEQFF